The clone carrying this TCR beta chain is a singleton in its sample. Its specificity is unknown. Mouse gene names and germline throughout. The read terminates 1 residue ahead of where the CDR3 ends, so the germline J gene completes it. This entry belongs to a study of tissue T cells after allogeneic stem cell transplantation. General observations from the study: Few T cell clones were shared across patients, but motif clusters showed tissue-specific shared signatures. Tissue-detected TCR repertoire was only partly captured by blood and spleen T cells. Anatomically similar tissues had similar TCR repertoires within each patient.

The CDR3 is 13 residues long. CDR1 and CDR2 (germline): KGHPV, FQNQEV (reference sequence). Deletions cut 4 bases from V and 5 bases from J, with 6 bases between. TCRbeta CDR3 was sequenced at survey depth with template counts. The assay was immunoSEQ multiplex PCR, and TCRdb's table has in-frame clones only and misses some. The repertoire holds nearly 50,000 clones, with around 73% as singletons. The sample was sorted cells pooled from one or two spleens. The chain has TRBV26 and TRBJ1-6; D uncertain. TRBJ1-6 is labeled an ORF, and its function is uncertain. This TCR derives from a pool of C57BL/6 mice in good health. The CDR3 sequence: CASSQQHNSPLYF. CDR3 DNA (partial): TGTGCCAGCAGTCAACAGCATAATTCGCCCCTCTAC.